The text below deals with one T cell receptor beta chain. These data belong to a study of cytomegalovirus exposure and HLA in healthy donors. Use of 60 Vbeta and 13 Jbeta primers characterized the PCR. Measured with immunoSEQ multiplex PCR; TCRdb has only the in-frame clones, and not every one. This sample carries about 150,000 clones, 84% of them seen once, and the ten largest clones take about 2.6%. CDR1 SGHVS and CDR2 FQNEAQ come from the germline V gene. Losses at the gene ends were 5 bases for V and 0 bases for J; bases not matched to a gene: 7. There are 15 residues in the CDR3. The specimen sequenced was PBMCs. The clonotype originates from a boy between 2 and 15 years old in good health and CMV-seronegative. The chain employs TRBV7-8 and TRBJ2-7; 7 bases align to TRBD1. The CDR3 protein is CASSAVAGGSYEQYF. Here the CDR3 DNA reads TGTGCCAGCAGCGCCGTGGCAGGGGGCTCCTACGAGCAGTACTTC.